This T cell receptor (beta chain) was captured by sequencing in a study of cytomegalovirus exposure and HLA in healthy donors (dated 2017 in TCRdb). Notes on the research overall: An earlier analysis of roughly 630 of the donors reported 250 to 300 Gb of sequence data and around 110 million unique TCR beta sequences from about 200 million T cells. Roughly 310 gigabases of sequencing data and approximately 93 million unique TCR sequences were included in an early release covering about 600 HLA-typed donors. Among the roughly 400 genotyped donors, more than 70% belonged to the genetic ancestry cluster associated with self-reported Caucasian donors. The aim of the study was to test whether cataloging public T cell receptors could identify signatures of past pathogen exposure. The study used immunosequencing to profile the T cell repertoires of several hundred subjects and linked those repertoires to cytomegalovirus serostatus. In addition to the first cohort of about 650 subjects, a separate validation cohort of 120 different subjects was used. The study combined high-throughput TCR immunosequencing, statistical association of individual TCRs with disease status, and machine learning to predict cytomegalovirus infection status. A later analysis re-analyzed previously published TCR beta repertoires from 650 to 800 donors and added high-resolution HLA genotyping to study TCR occurrence patterns. In the later analysis, no new phenotypic data were used to find candidate immune exposures; instead, reliance was placed on TCR beta sequences and their occurrence across donors. An earlier analysis of fewer than 750 of the donors used high-throughput TCR beta sequencing to judge whether each TCR beta V gene segment behaved as functional or pseudogenic. Alongside the repertoire data, information on donor age, sex, ethnicity and CMV serostatus was compiled. A later genetic analysis used genome-wide SNP genotypes for 398 of the 666 donors, treating that subset as a discovery cohort. Every discovery cohort repertoire had been produced on one sequencing platform. Class I and class II HLA loci were covered by the typing at four-digit resolution. Typing coverage differed by locus: A, B, C, DRB1 and DQB1 were typed in about 620-630 donors, DQA1 in about 500, DPA1 in some 600, and DPB1 in 472. A handful of DR-DQ haplotypes were treated as single units for association and clustering because of strong linkage in the cohort. Among about 360 genotyped donors of the cohort, an average of about 240,000 unique TCR beta nucleotide sequences were sequenced per donor, approximately 20% of them non-productive.

The method was the immunoSEQ multiplex PCR assay. A mixture of 60 forward primers for TCR Vbeta segments and 13 reverse primers for TCR Jbeta segments was used in the multiplex PCR. The CDR3 region of rearranged TCR beta genes was amplified from genomic DNA with a multiplex PCR assay. The Illumina HiSeq System was used to sequence the amplified TCR beta libraries as 87-base-pair reads. As for the original processing: A later analysis tallied tens of millions of unique TCR beta chains across the 700 or so repertoires, and roughly 11 million of those chains were shared by two or more donors. To remove PCR and sequencing errors, raw reads were error-corrected and collapsed into unique sequences using a nearest-neighbor algorithm that merged closely related sequences. To assign V, D and J gene segments, CDR3 sequences were aligned to IMGT reference sequences. For a sequence to be retained, at least a six-nucleotide match to both a V gene segment and a J gene segment was required. Rearrangements were called productive when the CDR3 lacked stop codons and stayed in frame with V and J; all others were non-productive. CDR3 was defined by IMGT convention, running from the second conserved V-encoded cysteine to the conserved J-encoded phenylalanine. In an earlier analysis of roughly 610 of the donors, sequences lacking an unambiguous match to a single V gene segment were excluded. In an earlier analysis of around 600 of the donors, V segments were called functional above 56.7% productive rearrangements and were called segregating when the between-donor standard deviation exceeded 5%. A statistical classification framework was built to diagnose cytomegalovirus status from the catalog of TCR beta chain sequences. In a later analysis, TCR nucleotide sequences were compared against IMGT/GENE-DB human TR gene sequences so that V and J genes could be assigned. In a later analysis, CDR3 sequences and most-parsimonious VDJ recombination scenarios were assigned using the TCRdist pipeline. In a later analysis, every TCR beta chain was defined by the combination of its CDR3 amino acid sequence and its V-gene family, and reads without a unique V-gene family were dropped. As a way to deal with suspected cross-contamination and a sequencing artifact, a later analysis dropped 592 nucleotide sequences that were highly shared and had low generation probability. In a later analysis, a clonal expansion index was calculated for each public chain from normalized within-repertoire ranks of inferred template counts. A later analysis computed generation probabilities with a VDJ recombination model fitted to out-of-frame rearrangements, and checked the results against IGoR. A later analysis scored TCR-TCR, TCR-HLA and TCR-CMV co-occurrence with hypergeometric tests, applying a repertoire-size bias correction to TCR pairs. False discovery rates were estimated in a later analysis by permuting HLA or CMV assignments 20 times. In a later analysis, co-occurring TCRs were grouped using DBSCAN, and TCRdist sequence similarity was added for clustering within HLA-allele-positive subsets. Repertoires with fewer than 30,000 or more than 120,000 public chains, plus five repertoires with anomalous nucleotide sharing, were excluded from co-occurrence clustering. The table comes from immuneACCESS by way of TCRdb, which keeps in-frame sequences with V and J called. Part of the clones is missing from these tables; in studies checked, under half for an unresolved V gene and the rest for unknown reasons. Clone size and the V and J calls come from that table; the DNA yielded D and trimming. A total of about 140,000 clones appear in this sample, over 75% of them only once. The ten top clones hold around 2.6% of the sample.

The paper's findings and limits, for the study overall: A later analysis reported that several top co-occurrence clusters appeared linked to parvovirus B19, influenza, CMV and Epstein-Barr virus. Because counts were too low, under 20 rarely observed V segments, including chromosome 9 orphons, were left out of the earlier analysis of roughly 600 of the donors. When HLA alleles, especially DR and DQ, strongly co-occurred, TCR associations were difficult to assign to individual alleles. The presence/absence analyses assumed that sequencing depth was roughly uniform across donors, and that assumption may not be true. In vitro tests confirmed that a few of the cytomegalovirus-associated TCR beta chains recognize cytomegalovirus antigens. In a later analysis, HLA-associated TCR beta chains were found to be more clonally expanded and to have lower generation probabilities than equally common non-associated chains. According to a later analysis, most CMV-associated TCR beta chains appeared to be HLA-restricted, and the HLA associations seemed to be driven largely by CMV exposure. In both the original and validation cohorts, the classifier was reported to diagnose cytomegalovirus status with high specificity and sensitivity. Immune exposure information for the cohort was limited to CMV serostatus. A further reported finding was that TCR beta sequences accurately predicted the HLA-A and HLA-B alleles for most subjects in the first cohort. It was suggested by the authors that the approach could potentially be generalized to other disease states and immunological phenotypes. Because the 87-base-pair reads could not distinguish some IMGT-functional V segments, including TRBV6-2 and TRBV6-3, those segments were excluded. In a later analysis, the rate of TCR association differed among HLA loci, with DRB1 alleles having the most associated TCRs and HLA-C alleles having the fewest. Because some donors lacked HLA typing at each locus, the association tests relied only on the typed subset. At a false discovery rate of 0.05, a later analysis linked roughly 17,000 TCR beta sequences to specific HLA alleles. This cohort had only TCR beta chains sequenced, and the lack of alpha or paired-chain data limited which features could be detected. A cluster of highly shared sequence variants was judged likely to represent a technical artifact of the sequencing pipeline. Most TCR sequences were observed very rarely across donors, whereas some public TCRs were present in many individuals. Linkage disequilibrium might explain the correlated functional status among segregating V segments, but an unknown experimental factor could not be excluded. In a later genetic analysis, a missense DCLRE1C variant was associated with V-gene and J-gene trimming of TCR beta chains, and the association was replicated in an independent cohort. In an earlier analysis of about 600 of the donors, most TCR beta V segments appeared in productive rearrangements about 87% or about 30% of the time, broadly matching IMGT annotations. A total of around 150 TCR beta chains were listed by the study as associated with cytomegalovirus. Compared with the roughly 710-donor mean, donors in an Asian-associated ancestry cluster had fewer N-insertions in productive TCRs, according to a later genetic analysis.

In total, over 600 healthy bone marrow donors made up the cohort. At the time of sampling, all cohort members were nominally healthy, though unrecorded immune exposures were likely present. The donor tested CMV seronegative, placing the donor among the 350 or so seronegative members of the cohort. Every donor gave a peripheral blood sample, and the peripheral blood mononuclear cells from that sample were used for TCR beta sequencing. The Qiagen DNeasy Blood Extraction Kit was used to extract genomic DNA from the blood cell samples. For this clone: Its antigen is not yet known. Base qualities are not at hand, and no much larger clone is one base apart.

V loses 0 bases of germline sequence and J loses 5 bases, and the interval between the two ends is 13 bases. CDR3 length: 15 amino acids, cysteine to phenylalanine. CDR3 DNA is the only sequence kept; it has 45 bases, read in frame from the first base. CDR1 and CDR2 (SGHDN, FVKESK) derive from the germline V gene. The receptor was isolated from a male donor in good health and CMV-seronegative. Recombination linked TRBV14 to TRBJ2-5, and possibly TRBD1, on 6 matching bases. Sequenced: PBMCs. The nucleotides are TGTGCCAGCAGCCAAGAATGGGGGCGGCGGGAGACCCAGTACTTC. It codes for CASSQEWGRRETQYF. This CDR3, with the reference TRBV14 and TRBJ2-5 proteins standing in past its ends, gives the full variable domain EAGVTQFPSHSVIEKGQTVTLRCDPISGHDNLYWYRRVMGKEIKFLLHFVKESKQDESGMPNNRFLAERTGGTYSTLKVQPAELEDSGVYFCASSQEWGRRETQYFGPGTRLLVL.